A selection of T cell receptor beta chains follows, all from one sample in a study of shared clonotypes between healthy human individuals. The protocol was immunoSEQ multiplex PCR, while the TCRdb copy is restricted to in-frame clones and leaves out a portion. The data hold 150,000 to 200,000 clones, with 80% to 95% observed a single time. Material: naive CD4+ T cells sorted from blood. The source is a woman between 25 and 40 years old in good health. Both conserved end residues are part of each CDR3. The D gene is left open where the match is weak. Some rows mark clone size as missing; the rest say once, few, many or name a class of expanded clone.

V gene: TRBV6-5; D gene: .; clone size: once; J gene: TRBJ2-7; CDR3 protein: CASSTGSAEGYEQYF; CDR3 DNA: TGTGCCAGCAGTACCGGGTCGGCGGAGGGCTACGAGCAGTACTTC
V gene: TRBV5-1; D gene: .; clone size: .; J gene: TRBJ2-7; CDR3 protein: CASSLVTGPYEQYF; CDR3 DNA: TGCGCCAGCAGCTTGGTTACAGGGCCCTACGAGCAGTACTTC
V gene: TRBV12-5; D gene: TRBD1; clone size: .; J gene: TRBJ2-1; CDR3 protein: CASGLRGQGKAGRFDEQFF; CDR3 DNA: TGTGCTAGTGGTTTGCGGGGACAGGGTAAAGCGGGGAGGTTCGATGAGCAGTTCTTC
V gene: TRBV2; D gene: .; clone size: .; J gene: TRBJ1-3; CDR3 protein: CASSDSWRNTIYF; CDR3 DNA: TGTGCCAGCAGTGACAGCTGGAGAAACACCATATATTTT
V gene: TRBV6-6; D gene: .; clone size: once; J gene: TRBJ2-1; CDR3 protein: CASTLDGSSGEQFF; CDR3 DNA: TGTGCCAGCACCCTTGATGGCAGTTCTGGTGAGCAGTTCTTC
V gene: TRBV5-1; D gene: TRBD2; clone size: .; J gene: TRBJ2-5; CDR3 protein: CASSTGLEQETQYF; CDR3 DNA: TGCGCCAGCAGCACGGGACTAGAACAAGAGACCCAGTACTTC
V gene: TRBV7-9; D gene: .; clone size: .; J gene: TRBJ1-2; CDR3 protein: CASSLAEDGYTF; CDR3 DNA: TGTGCCAGCAGCTTAGCCGAGGATGGCTACACCTTC
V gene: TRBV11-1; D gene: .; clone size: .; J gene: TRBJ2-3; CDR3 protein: CASSFSGPTDTQYF; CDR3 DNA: TGTGCCAGCAGCTTCTCCGGGCCCACAGATACGCAGTATTTT
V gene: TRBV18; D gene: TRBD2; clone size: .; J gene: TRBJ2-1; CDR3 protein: CASSPTAGGNNEQFF; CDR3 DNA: TGTGCCAGCTCACCCACTGCGGGAGGTAACAATGAGCAGTTCTTC
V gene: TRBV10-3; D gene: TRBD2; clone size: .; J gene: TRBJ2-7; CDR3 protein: CAIRATGTSPREQYF; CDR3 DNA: TGTGCCATCAGAGCAACCGGGACTAGTCCTCGCGAGCAGTACTTC
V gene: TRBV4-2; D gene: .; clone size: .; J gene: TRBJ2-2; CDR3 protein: CASSQEPFIGGELFF; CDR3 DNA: TGTGCCAGCAGCCAAGAACCCTTCATCGGCGGGGAGCTGTTTTTT
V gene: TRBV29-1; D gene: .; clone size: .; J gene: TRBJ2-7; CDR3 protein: CSVEDGRRGEYEQYF; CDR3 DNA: TGCAGCGTTGAAGACGGGCGGAGGGGTGAGTACGAGCAGTACTTC
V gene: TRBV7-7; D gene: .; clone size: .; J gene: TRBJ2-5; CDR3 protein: CASSLQSGLAWGETQYF; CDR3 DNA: TGTGCCAGCAGCTTACAGTCCGGCCTAGCTTGGGGAGAGACCCAGTACTTC
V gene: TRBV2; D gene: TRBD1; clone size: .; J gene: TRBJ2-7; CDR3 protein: CAILRTGDLYEQYF; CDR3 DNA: TGTGCCATACTCCGGACAGGGGACCTCTACGAGCAGTACTTC
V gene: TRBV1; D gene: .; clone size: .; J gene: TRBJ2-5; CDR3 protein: CTSSQDPFWTGGPPETQYF; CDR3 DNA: TGCACCAGCAGCCAAGACCCCTTCTGGACGGGAGGACCCCCAGAGACCCAGTACTTC
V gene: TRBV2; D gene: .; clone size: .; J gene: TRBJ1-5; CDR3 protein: CASSVGSKPNQPQHF; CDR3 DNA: TGTGCCAGCAGTGTGGGCAGCAAACCAAATCAGCCCCAGCATTTT
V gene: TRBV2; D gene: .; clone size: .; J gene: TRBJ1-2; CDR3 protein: CASSEFPEGYGYTF; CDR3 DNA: TGTGCCAGCAGTGAATTTCCCGAAGGCTATGGCTACACCTTC
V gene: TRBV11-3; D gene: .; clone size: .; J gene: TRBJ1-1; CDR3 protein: CASSLRGGTEAFF; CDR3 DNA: TGTGCCAGCAGCTTAAGGGGGGGCACTGAAGCTTTCTTT
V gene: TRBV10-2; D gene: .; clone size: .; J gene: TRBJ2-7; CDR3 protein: CASSESTGLAAYEQYF; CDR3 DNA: TGCGCCAGCAGTGAGTCGACGGGACTTGCCGCCTACGAGCAGTACTTC
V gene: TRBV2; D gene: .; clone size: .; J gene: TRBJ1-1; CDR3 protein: CASKTESEAFF; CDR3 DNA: TGTGCCAGTAAGACAGAGAGTGAAGCTTTCTTT
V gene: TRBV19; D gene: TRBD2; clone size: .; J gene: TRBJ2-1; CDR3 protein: CASSNPPSGRTKSSYNEQFF; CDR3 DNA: TGTGCCAGTAGTAACCCTCCTAGCGGGAGGACTAAGAGCTCCTACAATGAGCAGTTCTTC
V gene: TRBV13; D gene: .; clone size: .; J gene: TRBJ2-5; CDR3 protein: CASSSPQDQETQYF; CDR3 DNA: TGTGCCAGCAGCTCTCCACAGGACCAAGAGACCCAGTACTTC
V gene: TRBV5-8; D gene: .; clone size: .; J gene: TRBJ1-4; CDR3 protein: CASSLNWGATNEKLFF; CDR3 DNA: TGTGCCAGCAGCTTGAACTGGGGAGCAACTAATGAAAAACTGTTTTTT
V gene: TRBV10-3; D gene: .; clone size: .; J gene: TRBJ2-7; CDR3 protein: CAISEGTPHEQYF; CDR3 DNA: TGTGCCATCAGCGAAGGGACCCCACACGAGCAGTACTTC
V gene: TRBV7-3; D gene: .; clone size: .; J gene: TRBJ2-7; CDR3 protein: CASSQTSGYEQYF; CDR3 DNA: TGTGCCAGCAGCCAAACGTCGGGGTACGAGCAGTACTTC
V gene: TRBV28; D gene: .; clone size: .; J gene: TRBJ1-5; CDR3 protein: CASTDGSNQPQHF; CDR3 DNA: TGTGCCAGCACTGATGGGAGCAATCAGCCCCAGCATTTT
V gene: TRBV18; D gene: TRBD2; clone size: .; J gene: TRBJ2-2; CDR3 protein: CASSPQSSGNTGELFF; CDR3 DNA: TGTGCCAGCTCACCACAGTCTAGCGGAAACACCGGGGAGCTGTTTTTT
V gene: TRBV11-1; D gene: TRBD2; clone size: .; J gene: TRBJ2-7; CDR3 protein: CASSSGGLVIAEQYF; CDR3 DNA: TGTGCCAGCAGCTCGGGGGGACTAGTTATCGCCGAGCAGTACTTC
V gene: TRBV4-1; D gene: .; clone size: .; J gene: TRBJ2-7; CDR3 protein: CASSQVGGSYEQYF; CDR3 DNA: TGCGCCAGCAGCCAAGTCGGTGGCTCCTACGAGCAGTACTTC
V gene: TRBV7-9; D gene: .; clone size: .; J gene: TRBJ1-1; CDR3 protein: CASSLRGRMNTEAFF; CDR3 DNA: TGTGCCAGCAGCCTGCGGGGCAGGATGAACACTGAAGCTTTCTTT
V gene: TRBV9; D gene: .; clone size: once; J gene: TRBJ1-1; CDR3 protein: CASSVGEGNTEAFF; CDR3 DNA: TGTGCCAGCAGCGTAGGCGAGGGGAACACTGAAGCTTTCTTT
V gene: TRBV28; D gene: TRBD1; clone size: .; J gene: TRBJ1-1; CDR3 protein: CASSLDRGNTEAFF; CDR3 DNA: TGTGCCAGCAGTTTAGACAGGGGGAACACTGAAGCTTTCTTT
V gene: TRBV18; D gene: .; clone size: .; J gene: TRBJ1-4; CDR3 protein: CASSPFSQVNNEKLFF; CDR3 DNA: TGTGCCAGCTCACCATTCTCACAGGTCAATAATGAAAAACTGTTTTTT
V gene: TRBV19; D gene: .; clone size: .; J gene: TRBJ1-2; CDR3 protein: CASSILVDWGYTF; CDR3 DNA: TGTGCCAGTAGTATTCTTGTGGATTGGGGCTACACCTTC
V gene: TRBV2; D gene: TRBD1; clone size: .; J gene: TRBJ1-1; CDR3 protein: CASSVWNKTGTRTEAFF; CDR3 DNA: TGTGCCAGCAGTGTCTGGAATAAGACAGGGACGAGGACTGAAGCTTTCTTT
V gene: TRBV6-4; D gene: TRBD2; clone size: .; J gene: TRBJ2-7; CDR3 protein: CASSDSAGGLYF; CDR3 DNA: TGTGCCAGCAGTGACTCAGCGGGAGGGTTGTACTTC
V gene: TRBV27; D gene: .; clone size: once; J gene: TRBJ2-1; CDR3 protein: CASSPQGGYTLTGYNEQFF; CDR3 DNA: TGTGCCAGCAGCCCCCAGGGAGGATACACCCTTACGGGTTACAATGAGCAGTTCTTC
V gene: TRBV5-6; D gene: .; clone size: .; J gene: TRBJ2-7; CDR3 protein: CASSLYRLGLSYEQYF; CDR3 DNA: TGTGCCAGCAGCTTGTATAGATTAGGGCTCTCCTACGAGCAGTACTTC
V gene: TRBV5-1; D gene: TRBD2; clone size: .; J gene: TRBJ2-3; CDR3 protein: CASSARLAVDTQYF; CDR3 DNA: TGCGCCAGCAGCGCCAGACTAGCGGTTGATACGCAGTATTTT
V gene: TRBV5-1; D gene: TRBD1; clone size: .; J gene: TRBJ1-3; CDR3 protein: CASRRTGAGNTIYF; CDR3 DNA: TGCGCCAGCAGACGGACAGGGGCCGGAAACACCATATATTTT
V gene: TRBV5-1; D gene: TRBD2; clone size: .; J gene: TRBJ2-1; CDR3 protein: CASSTSGSYNEQFF; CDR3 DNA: TGCGCCAGCAGCACAAGCGGGAGCTACAATGAGCAGTTCTTC
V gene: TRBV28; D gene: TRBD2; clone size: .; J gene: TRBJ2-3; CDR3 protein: CASSLSGRAPDTQYF; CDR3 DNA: TGTGCCAGCAGTCTCAGCGGGAGGGCCCCAGATACGCAGTATTTT
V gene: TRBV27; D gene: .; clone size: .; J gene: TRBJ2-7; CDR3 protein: CATSHLYEQYF; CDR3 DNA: TGTGCCACATCCCATCTGTACGAGCAGTACTTC
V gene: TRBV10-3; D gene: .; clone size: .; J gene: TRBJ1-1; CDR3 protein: CATKGQDSTEAFF; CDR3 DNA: TGTGCCACAAAGGGCCAGGACAGCACTGAAGCTTTCTTT
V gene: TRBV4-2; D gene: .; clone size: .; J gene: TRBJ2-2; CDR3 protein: CASSQKNTGELFF; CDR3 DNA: TGTGCCAGCAGCCAAAAGAACACCGGGGAGCTGTTTTTT